This T cell receptor (beta chain) was sequenced in a study of blood T cell repertoires in COVID-19. Study information: COVID-19 samples collected from the United States, Italy and Spain covered acute and convalescent phases.

Data came from immunoSEQ multiplex PCR; TCRdb stores just in-frame clones and leaves some out. The sample yields over 75,000 clones, around 90% seen once. It was during active infection that Seattle patients were enrolled and then longitudinally followed. Germline V CDR1 and CDR2: MGHRA, YSYEKL. The CDR3 spans 20 residues. Trimming took 4 bases from V and 9 from J, leaving 34 bases between them. Specimen: peripheral blood. The chain employs TRBV4-1 and TRBJ1-5; the D is unclear. The TCR originated in a human donor with COVID-19, enrolled during active disease. The donor label of this sample is uncertain. CDR3 nucleotide sequence: TGCGCCAGCAGCCCCACATGGCGGACCGGGAGACTATTGCCCCTTCGGCCCCAGCATTTT. As protein: CASSPTWRTGRLLPLRPQHF.